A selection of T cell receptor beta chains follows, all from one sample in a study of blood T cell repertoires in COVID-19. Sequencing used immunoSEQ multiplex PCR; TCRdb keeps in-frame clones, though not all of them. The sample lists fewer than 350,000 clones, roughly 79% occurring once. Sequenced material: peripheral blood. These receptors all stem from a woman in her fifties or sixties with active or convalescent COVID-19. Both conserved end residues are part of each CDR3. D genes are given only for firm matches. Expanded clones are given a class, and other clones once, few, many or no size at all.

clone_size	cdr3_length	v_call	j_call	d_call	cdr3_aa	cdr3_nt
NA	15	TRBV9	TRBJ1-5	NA	CASSVGQGSNQPQHF	TGTGCCAGCAGCGTAGGTCAGGGGAGCAATCAGCCCCAGCATTTT
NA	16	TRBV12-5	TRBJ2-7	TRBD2	CASGLGGAHLSYEQYF	TGTGCTAGTGGACTGGGAGGGGCCCATCTCTCCTACGAGCAGTACTTC
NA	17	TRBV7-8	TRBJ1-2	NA	CASSLENLVWESHGYTF	TGTGCCAGCAGCTTAGAGAATTTGGTTTGGGAGAGCCATGGCTACACCTTC
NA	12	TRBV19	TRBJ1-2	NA	CASAGGGYGYTF	TGTGCCAGTGCTGGGGGGGGCTATGGCTACACCTTC
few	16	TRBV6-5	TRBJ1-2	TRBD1	CASSYSPMTGVDGYTF	TGTGCCAGCAGTTACTCGCCGATGACAGGGGTAGATGGCTACACCTTC
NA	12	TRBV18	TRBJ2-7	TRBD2	CASSWGGDEQYF	TGTGCCAGCTCATGGGGGGGTGACGAGCAGTACTTC
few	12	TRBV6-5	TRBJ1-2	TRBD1	CASSWTGAGYTF	TGTGCCAGCAGTTGGACAGGGGCCGGCTACACCTTC
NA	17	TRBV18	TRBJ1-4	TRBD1	CASSQNTPTGLNEKLFF	TGTGCCAGCTCACAAAATACCCCGACAGGGCTTAATGAAAAACTGTTTTTT
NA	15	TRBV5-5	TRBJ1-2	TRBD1	CASSSGQGGNYGYTF	TGTGCCAGCAGCTCGGGACAGGGAGGTAACTATGGCTACACCTTC
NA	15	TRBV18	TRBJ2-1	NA	CASSPPEGRFNEQFF	TGTGCCAGCTCACCACCGGAGGGGCGGTTCAATGAGCAGTTCTTC
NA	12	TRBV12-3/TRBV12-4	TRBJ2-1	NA	CASSTGVGEQFF	TGTGCCAGCAGCACCGGGGTCGGTGAGCAGTTCTTC
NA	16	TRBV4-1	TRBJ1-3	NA	CASSQAQTDSGNTIYF	TGCGCCAGCAGCCAAGCGCAGACAGACTCTGGAAACACCATATATTTT
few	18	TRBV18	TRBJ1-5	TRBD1	CASSPVTGGEGGNQPQHF	TGTGCCAGCTCACCGGTGACAGGGGGCGAGGGGGGCAATCAGCCCCAGCATTTT
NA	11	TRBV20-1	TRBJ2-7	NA	CSARYTYEQYF	TGCAGTGCTAGGTACACATACGAGCAGTACTTC
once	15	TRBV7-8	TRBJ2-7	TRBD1	CASSLGQGRAYEQYF	TGTGCCAGCAGCTTGGGACAGGGCCGTGCCTACGAGCAGTACTTC
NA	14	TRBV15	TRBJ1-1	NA	CATEWGGGNTEAFF	TGTGCCACCGAATGGGGGGGCGGGAACACTGAAGCTTTCTTT
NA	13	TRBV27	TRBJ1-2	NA	CASRPTGSYGYTF	TGTGCCAGCAGGCCCACAGGGTCTTATGGCTACACCTTC
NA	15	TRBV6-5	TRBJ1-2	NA	CASSYLTGDQGGYTF	TGTGCCAGCAGTTACCTCACCGGGGATCAGGGGGGCTACACCTTC
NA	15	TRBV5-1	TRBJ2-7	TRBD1	CASSPRTGISYEQYF	TGCGCCAGCAGCCCCCGGACAGGGATCTCCTACGAGCAGTACTTC
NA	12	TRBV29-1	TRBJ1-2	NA	CSVVSYNYGYTF	TGCAGCGTTGTCAGTTACAACTATGGCTACACCTTC
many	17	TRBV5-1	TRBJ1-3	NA	CASSATQGGGSGNTIYF	TGCGCCAGCAGCGCAACTCAGGGAGGGGGCTCTGGAAACACCATATATTTT
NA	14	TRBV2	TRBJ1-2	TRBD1	CASSEQGADYGYTF	TGTGCCAGCAGCGAACAGGGGGCGGACTATGGCTACACCTTC
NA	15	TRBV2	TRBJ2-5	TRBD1	CVSSGQGARRETQYF	TGTGTCAGCAGTGGGCAGGGGGCCAGAAGGGAGACCCAGTACTTC
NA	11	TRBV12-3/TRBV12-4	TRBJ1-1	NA	CASSFVREAFF	TGTGCCAGCAGTTTTGTCAGAGAAGCTTTCTTT
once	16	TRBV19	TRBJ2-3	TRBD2	CASSIATSGATDTQYF	TGTGCCAGTAGTATTGCGACTAGCGGGGCCACAGATACGCAGTATTTT
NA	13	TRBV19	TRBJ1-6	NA	CASSIDRVSPLHF	TGTGCCAGTAGTATAGATCGGGTATCACCCCTCCACTTT
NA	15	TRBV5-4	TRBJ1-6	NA	CASSPVGQTNSPLHF	TGTGCCAGCAGCCCTGTTGGACAGACCAATTCACCCCTCCACTTT
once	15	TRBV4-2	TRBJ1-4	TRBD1	CASSQEARGNEKLFF	TGTGCCAGCAGCCAAGAGGCCAGGGGGAATGAAAAACTGTTTTTT
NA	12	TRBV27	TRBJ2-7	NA	CASRQGPYEQYF	TGTGCCAGCAGGCAGGGTCCCTACGAGCAGTACTTC
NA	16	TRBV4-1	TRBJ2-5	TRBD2	CASSQQLAGGPETQYF	TGCGCCAGCAGCCAACAACTAGCGGGGGGGCCGGAGACCCAGTACTTC
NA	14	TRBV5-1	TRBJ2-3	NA	CASSATQLTDTQYF	TGCGCCAGCAGCGCCACACAGTTAACAGATACGCAGTATTTT
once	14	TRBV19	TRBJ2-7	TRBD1	CASSIRQGAGEQYF	TGTGCCAGTAGTATCCGACAGGGGGCGGGGGAGCAGTACTTC
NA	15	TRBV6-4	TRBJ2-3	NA	CASSADRISTDTQYF	TGTGCCAGCAGTGCGGACAGAATTAGCACAGATACGCAGTATTTT
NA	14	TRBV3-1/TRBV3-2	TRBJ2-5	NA	CASSQGLVQETQYF	TGTGCCAGCAGCCAAGGGTTAGTCCAAGAGACCCAGTACTTC
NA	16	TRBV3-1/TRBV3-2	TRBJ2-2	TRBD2	CASSQLAGGQSGELFF	TGTGCCAGCAGCCAACTAGCGGGGGGGCAATCCGGGGAGCTGTTTTTT
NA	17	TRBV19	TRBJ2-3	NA	CASSSLAGGAAWDTQYF	TGTGCCAGTAGTAGCCTGGCCGGCGGCGCGGCTTGGGATACGCAGTATTTT
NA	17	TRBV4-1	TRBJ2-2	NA	CASSPEGHPSATGELFF	TGCGCCAGCAGCCCCGAGGGACACCCCTCGGCCACCGGGGAGCTGTTTTTT